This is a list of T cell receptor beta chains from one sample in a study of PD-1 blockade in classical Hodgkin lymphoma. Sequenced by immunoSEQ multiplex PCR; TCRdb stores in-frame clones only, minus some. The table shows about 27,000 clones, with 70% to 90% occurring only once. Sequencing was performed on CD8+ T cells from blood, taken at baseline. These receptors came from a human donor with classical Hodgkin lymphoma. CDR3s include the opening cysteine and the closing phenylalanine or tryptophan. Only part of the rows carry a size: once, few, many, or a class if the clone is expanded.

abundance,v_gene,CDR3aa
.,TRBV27,CASSQSRTGAIQETQYF
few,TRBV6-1,CASTRQPYGYTF
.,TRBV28,CARPTSGRVLPPF
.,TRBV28,CASLSARQGGYEQYF
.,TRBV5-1,CASSLVDGYEQYF
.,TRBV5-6,CASSSGLAIWELFF
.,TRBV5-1,CASSLERAPDTQYF
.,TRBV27,CASSSSSRRDEQFF
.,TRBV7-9,CASSLYLDEQYF
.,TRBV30,CAWEHDRDLTLPPYGELFF
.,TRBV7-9,CASSLFGGTSGRGSYEQYF
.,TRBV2,CAGRYSSYEQYF
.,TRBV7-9,CASSRRDGDVTEAFF
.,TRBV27,CASSARGTSVDTQYF
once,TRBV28,CASSLGGGAGESGELFF
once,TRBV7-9,CASSSGEWERGSYEQYF
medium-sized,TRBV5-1,CASSLRQIMNTEAFF
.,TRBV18,CASSPAAGGDPGYTF
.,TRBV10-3,CAISEPTGKNTEAFF
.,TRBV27,CASSQPGQGLNDGYTF
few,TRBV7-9,CASSPVLDYEQYF
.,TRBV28,CASSFSEQFF
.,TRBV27,CASSLYLGGEQYF
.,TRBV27,CASSRFRDREDTIYF
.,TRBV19,CASSIASGGQQETQYF
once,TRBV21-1,CASTETSGRTDTQYF
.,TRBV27,CASSLSPGVGQETQYF
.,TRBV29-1,CSARTGANYGYTF
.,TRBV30,CAWSAVRDYGYTF
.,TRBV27,CASSLARPLYNEQFF
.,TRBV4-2,CASSQEEKSVSSYNEQFF
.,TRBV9,CASSTQPGTGKKTQYF
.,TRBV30,CAWGGDYGYTF
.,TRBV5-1,CASSADRDLNTGELFF
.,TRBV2,CARRGRGSGDTGELFF
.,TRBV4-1,CASSQESPTGGLKSGANVLTF
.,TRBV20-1,CSATFSGGQYF
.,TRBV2,CASISGPNQPQHF
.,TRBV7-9,CASSPATGGRGQPQHF
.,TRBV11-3,CASSFGLADPYEQYF
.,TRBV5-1,CASSLLRSTGRDEQYF
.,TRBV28,CASSKTGTGIEKLFF
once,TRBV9,CASNAPGLSTDTQYF
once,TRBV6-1,CASSGLIAGGHEFSVF
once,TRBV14,CASSPTGGGGTDTQYF
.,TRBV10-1,CASSESAPQRTDTQYF
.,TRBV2,CASSEIRAEYGYTF
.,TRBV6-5,CASSYSLGPDTQYF
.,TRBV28,CATLSGQNEQYF
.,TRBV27,CASRAGTVSNQPQHF
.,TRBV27,CASVEQGAPHEQYF